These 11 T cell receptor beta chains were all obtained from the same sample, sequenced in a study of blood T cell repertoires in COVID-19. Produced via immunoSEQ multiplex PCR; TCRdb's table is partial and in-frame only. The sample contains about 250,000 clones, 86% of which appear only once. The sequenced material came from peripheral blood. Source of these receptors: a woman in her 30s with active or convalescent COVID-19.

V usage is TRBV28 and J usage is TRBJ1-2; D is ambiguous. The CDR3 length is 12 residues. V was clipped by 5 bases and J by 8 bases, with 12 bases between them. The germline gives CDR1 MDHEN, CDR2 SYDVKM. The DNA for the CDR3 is TGTGCCAGCAGTCTACAGTCTCTGGGCTACACCTTC. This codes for CASSLQSLGYTF.

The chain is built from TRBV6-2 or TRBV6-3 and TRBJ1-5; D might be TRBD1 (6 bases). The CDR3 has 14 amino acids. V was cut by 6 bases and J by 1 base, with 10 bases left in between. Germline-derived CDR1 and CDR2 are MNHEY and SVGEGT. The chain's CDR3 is CASSAGASNQPQHF. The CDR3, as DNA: TGTGCCAGCAGCGCGGGGGCGAGCAATCAGCCCCAGCATTTT.

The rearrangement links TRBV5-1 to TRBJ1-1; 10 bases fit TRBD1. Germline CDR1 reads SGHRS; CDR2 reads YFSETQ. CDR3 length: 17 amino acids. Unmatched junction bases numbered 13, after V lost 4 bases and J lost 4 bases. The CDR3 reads CASSETGGVRLGTEAFF. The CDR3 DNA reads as TGCGCCAGCAGCGAGACAGGGGGCGTGCGCCTCGGCACTGAAGCTTTCTTT.

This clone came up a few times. CDR3: CASSYGGQREAFF. The CDR3 DNA reads TGTGCCAGCAGTTACGGGGGACAGCGTGAAGCTTTCTTT. The V call is TRBV6-2 or TRBV6-3, the J call TRBJ1-1; 7 bases map to TRBD1. V was clipped by 2 bases and J by 7 bases; unmatched bases: 4. The CDR3 is 13 residues long. The germline V gene encodes CDR1 MNHEY and CDR2 SVGEGT.

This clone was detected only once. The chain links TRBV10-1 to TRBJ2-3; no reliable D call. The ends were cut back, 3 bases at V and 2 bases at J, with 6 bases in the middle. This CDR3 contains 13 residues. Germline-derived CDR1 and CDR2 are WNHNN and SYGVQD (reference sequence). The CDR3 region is CASSEHATDTQYF. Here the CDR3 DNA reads TGCGCCAGCAGTGAACACGCCACAGATACGCAGTATTTT.

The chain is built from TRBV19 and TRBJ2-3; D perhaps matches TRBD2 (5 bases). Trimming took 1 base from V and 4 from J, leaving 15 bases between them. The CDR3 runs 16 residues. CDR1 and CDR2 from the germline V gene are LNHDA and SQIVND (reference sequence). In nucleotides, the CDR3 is TGTGCCAGTAGTATAGCTACCACTAGGATCCCAGATACGCAGTATTTT. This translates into CASSIATTRIPDTQYF.

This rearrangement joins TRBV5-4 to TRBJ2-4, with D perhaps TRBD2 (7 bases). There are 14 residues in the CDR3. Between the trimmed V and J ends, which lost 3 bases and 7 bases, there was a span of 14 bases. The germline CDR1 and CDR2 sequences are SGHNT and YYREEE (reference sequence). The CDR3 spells CASSWGGGDNIQYF. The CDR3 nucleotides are TGTGCCAGCAGCTGGGGAGGGGGGGACAACATTCAGTACTTC.

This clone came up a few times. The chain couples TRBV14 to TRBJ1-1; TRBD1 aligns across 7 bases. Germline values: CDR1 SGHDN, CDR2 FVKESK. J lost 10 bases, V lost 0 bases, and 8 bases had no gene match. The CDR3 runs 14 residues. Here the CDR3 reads CASSQDRGGRGAFF. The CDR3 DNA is TGTGCCAGCAGCCAAGATAGAGGGGGCAGGGGAGCTTTCTTT.

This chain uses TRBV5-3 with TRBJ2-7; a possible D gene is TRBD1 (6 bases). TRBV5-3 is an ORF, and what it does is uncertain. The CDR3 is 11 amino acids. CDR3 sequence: CRAGEVYEQYF. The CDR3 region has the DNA TGTAGGGCAGGGGAAGTCTACGAGCAGTACTTC.

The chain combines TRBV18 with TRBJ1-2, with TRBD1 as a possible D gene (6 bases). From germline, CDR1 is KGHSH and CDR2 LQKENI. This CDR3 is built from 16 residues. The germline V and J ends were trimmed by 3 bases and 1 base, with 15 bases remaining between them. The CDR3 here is CASSPTRGGNNYGYTF. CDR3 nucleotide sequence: TGTGCCAGCTCACCCACCCGTGGGGGCAATAACTATGGCTACACCTTC.

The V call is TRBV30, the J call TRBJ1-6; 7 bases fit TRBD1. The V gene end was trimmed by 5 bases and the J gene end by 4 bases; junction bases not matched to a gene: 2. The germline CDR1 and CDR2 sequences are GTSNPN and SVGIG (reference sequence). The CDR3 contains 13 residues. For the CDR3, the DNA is TGTGCCTGGGCGGGACAGTATAATTCACCCCTCCACTTT. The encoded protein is CAWAGQYNSPLHF.